This T cell receptor beta chain was observed in a study of T cells in Graves' hyperthyroidism and ophthalmopathy. Background on the study: Blood was drawn when the patient was first diagnosed and still untreated.

Researchers took RNA transcripts and amplified the TCR beta CDR3 regions from them. The HTBI primer set served for first-round RT-PCR of the TCR CDR3. In TCRdb, the multiplex PCR reads were re-called with MiXCR into one record per CDR3 protein. The sample lists a few hundred thousand distinct CDR3 sequences, around 15% occurring once. Trimming took 2 bases from V and 4 from J; bases not matched to a gene: 5. This CDR3 region has 16 residues. The germline gives CDR1 SGHRS, CDR2 YFSETQ. Study-level findings and limits: Ophthalmopathy was identified by the model a median about six months ahead of onset.

Uncontrolled infection, other autoimmune disease, pregnancy or lactation excluded patients. In its sample, this clonotype was seen a few times. Its specificity is not known. The material sequenced was blood. The sequence came from a woman in her forties with Graves' hyperthyroidism. The chain carries TRBV5-1 and TRBJ2-2, with 10 nucleotides matching TRBD1. The CDR3, as DNA: TGCGCCAGCAGCTTATGGACAGGGGGGGGCACCGGGGAGCTGTTTTTT. It yields the protein CASSLWTGGGTGELFF.